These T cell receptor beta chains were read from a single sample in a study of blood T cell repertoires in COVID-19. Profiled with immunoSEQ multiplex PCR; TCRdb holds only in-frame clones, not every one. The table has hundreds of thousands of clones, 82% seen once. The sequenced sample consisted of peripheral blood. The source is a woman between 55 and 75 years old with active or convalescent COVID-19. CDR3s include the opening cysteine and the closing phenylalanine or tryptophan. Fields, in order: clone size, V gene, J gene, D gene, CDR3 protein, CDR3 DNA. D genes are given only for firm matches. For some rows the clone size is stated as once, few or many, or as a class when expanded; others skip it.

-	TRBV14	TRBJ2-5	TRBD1	CASSQASTGLETQYF	TGTGCCAGCAGCCAAGCTTCGACAGGGTTGGAGACCCAGTACTTC
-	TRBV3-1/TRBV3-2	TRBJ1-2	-	CASSRRTEGFGYTF	TGTGCCAGCAGCCGGCGGACAGAGGGGTTTGGCTACACCTTC
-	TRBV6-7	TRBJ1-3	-	CASSYPRQVSGNTIYF	TGTGCCAGCAGTTACCCGAGACAAGTCTCTGGAAACACCATATATTTT
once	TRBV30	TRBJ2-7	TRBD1	CAWGDSYEQYF	TGTGCCTGGGGGGACAGCTACGAGCAGTACTTC
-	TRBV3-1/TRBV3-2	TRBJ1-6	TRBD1	CASSPLGGGGSPLHF	TGTGCCAGCAGCCCCCTAGGAGGGGGCGGGTCACCCCTCCACTTT
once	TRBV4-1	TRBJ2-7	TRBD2	CASSQVGGGGEQYF	TGCGCCAGCAGCCAAGTCGGGGGGGGTGGAGAGCAGTACTTC
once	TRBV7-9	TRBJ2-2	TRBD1	CASSDDNRGKVGELFF	TGTGCCAGCAGCGACGATAACAGGGGAAAGGTCGGGGAGCTGTTTTTT
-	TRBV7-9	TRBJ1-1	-	CASSLPLGGGEDTEAFF	TGTGCCAGCAGCTTACCCCTAGGGGGAGGGGAGGACACTGAAGCTTTCTTT
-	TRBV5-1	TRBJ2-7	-	CASSLAVFSYEQYF	TGCGCCAGCAGCTTGGCCGTATTCTCCTACGAGCAGTACTTC
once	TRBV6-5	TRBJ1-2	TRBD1	CASSSDRGYGYTF	TGTGCCAGCAGTTCCGACAGGGGCTATGGCTACACCTTC
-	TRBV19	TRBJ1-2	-	CASYNQERPYGYTF	TGTGCCAGTTATAACCAGGAAAGACCCTATGGCTACACCTTC
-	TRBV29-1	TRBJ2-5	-	CSAKGGEETQYF	TGCAGCGCAAAAGGGGGTGAGGAGACCCAGTACTTC
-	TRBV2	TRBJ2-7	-	CASSEVGTGEQYF	TGTGCCAGCAGTGAAGTCGGGACTGGCGAGCAGTACTTC
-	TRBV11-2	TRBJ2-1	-	CACGVSSYNEQFF	TGTGCCTGCGGGGTTAGCTCCTACAATGAGCAGTTCTTC
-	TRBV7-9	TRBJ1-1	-	CASSSARATEAFF	TGTGCCAGCAGCTCAGCCAGGGCCACTGAAGCTTTCTTT
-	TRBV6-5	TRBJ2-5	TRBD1	CASSYGTGSGETQYF	TGTGCCAGCAGTTACGGGACAGGGTCTGGAGAGACCCAGTACTTC
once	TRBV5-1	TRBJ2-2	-	CASSFDRNTGELFF	TGCGCCAGCAGCTTCGACAGAAACACCGGGGAGCTGTTTTTT
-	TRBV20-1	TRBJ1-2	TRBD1	CSGVTGLGYTF	TGCAGTGGGGTGACAGGGCTGGGCTACACCTTC
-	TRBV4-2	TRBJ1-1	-	CASSQGTGQNTEAFF	TGTGCCAGCAGCCAAGGAACCGGACAGAACACTGAAGCTTTCTTT
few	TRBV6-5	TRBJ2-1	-	CASSYAGNNEQFF	TGTGCCAGCAGTTACGCCGGGAACAATGAGCAGTTCTTC
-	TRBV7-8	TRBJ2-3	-	CASSSMTGHTDTQYF	TGTGCCAGCAGCTCGATGACAGGCCACACAGATACGCAGTATTTT
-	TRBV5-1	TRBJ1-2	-	CASSLDSYGYTF	TGCGCCAGCAGCTTGGACAGCTATGGCTACACCTTC
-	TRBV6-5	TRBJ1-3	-	CASSQVSSGNTIYF	TGTGCCAGCAGCCAAGTGAGCTCTGGAAACACCATATATTTT
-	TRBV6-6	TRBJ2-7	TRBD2	CASSSLAGGRDEQYF	TGTGCCAGCAGTTCCCTAGCGGGGGGGCGGGACGAGCAGTACTTC
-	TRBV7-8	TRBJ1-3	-	CASSSRSGSSGNTIYF	TGTGCCAGCAGCTCGAGATCAGGAAGCTCTGGAAACACCATATATTTT
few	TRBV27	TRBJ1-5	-	CASSLLTADNQPQHF	TGTGCCAGCAGTTTACTGACAGCCGATAATCAGCCCCAGCATTTT
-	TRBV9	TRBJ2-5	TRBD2	CASSGGGRQETQYF	TGTGCCAGCAGCGGCGGGGGGAGACAAGAGACCCAGTACTTC
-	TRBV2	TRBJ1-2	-	CASSITQADYGYTF	TGTGCCAGCAGTATTACACAGGCAGACTATGGCTACACCTTC
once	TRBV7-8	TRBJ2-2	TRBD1	CASSYPRGGRGTGELFF	TGTGCCAGCAGCTACCCCCGCGGTGGCAGGGGGACCGGGGAGCTGTTTTTT
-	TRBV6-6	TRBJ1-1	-	CASTLTWQHEAFF	TGTGCCAGCACCTTAACGTGGCAACATGAAGCTTTCTTT
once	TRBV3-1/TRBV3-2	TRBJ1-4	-	CASSPGSSYDEKLFF	TGTGCCAGCAGCCCAGGATCCTCTTATGATGAAAAACTGTTTTTT
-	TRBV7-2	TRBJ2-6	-	CASSSQTGGANVLTF	TGTGCCAGCAGCTCCCAAACGGGTGGGGCCAACGTCCTGACTTTC
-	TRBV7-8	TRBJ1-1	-	CASSDHDLRGNTEAFF	TGTGCCAGCAGCGATCACGACCTCAGGGGGAACACTGAAGCTTTCTTT
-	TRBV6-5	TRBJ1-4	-	CASNPGRGNEKLFF	TGTGCCAGCAACCCGGGCAGGGGTAATGAAAAACTGTTTTTT
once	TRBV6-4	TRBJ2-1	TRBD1	CASSEQGENYNEQFF	TGTGCCAGCAGTGAACAGGGGGAGAATTACAATGAGCAGTTCTTC
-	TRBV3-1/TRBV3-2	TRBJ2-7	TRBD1	CASSPRTGLDEQYF	TGTGCCAGCAGCCCCAGGACAGGGCTGGACGAGCAGTACTTC
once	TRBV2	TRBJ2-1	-	CASSGLSTTSSYNEQFF	TGTGCCAGCAGTGGTCTATCGACTACGAGCTCCTACAATGAGCAGTTCTTC
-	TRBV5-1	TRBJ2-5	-	CASSYQTAHQETQYF	TGCGCCAGCAGCTATCAGACAGCGCATCAAGAGACCCAGTACTTC
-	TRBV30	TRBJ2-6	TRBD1	CAWSPGQDILSGANVLTF	TGTGCCTGGAGCCCGGGACAGGACATTCTCTCTGGGGCCAACGTCCTGACTTTC
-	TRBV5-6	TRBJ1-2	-	CASSLGGLYTF	TGTGCCAGCAGCTTGGGGGGACTCTACACCTTC
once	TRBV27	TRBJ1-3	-	CASSAPGQGNTIYF	TGTGCCAGCAGTGCCCCCGGACAAGGAAACACCATATATTTT
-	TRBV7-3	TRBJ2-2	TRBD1	CASSSRDRGGTGELFF	TGTGCCAGCAGCTCCCGGGACAGGGGGGGCACCGGGGAGCTGTTTTTT
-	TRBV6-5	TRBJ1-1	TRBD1	CASSHRDSRAFF	TGTGCCAGCAGCCATCGGGACAGTAGAGCTTTCTTT
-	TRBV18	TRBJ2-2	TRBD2	CASFTSGSYTGELFF	TGTGCCAGCTTCACTAGCGGGTCATACACCGGGGAGCTGTTTTTT
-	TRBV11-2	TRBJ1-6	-	CASSFSGTPGSLHF	TGTGCCAGCAGCTTCTCCGGGACTCCAGGGTCCCTCCACTTT
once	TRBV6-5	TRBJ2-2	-	CASRLRGSTGELFF	TGTGCCAGCCGCCTTCGGGGGTCCACCGGGGAGCTGTTTTTT
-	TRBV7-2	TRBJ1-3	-	CASSPAVRSSGNTIYF	TGTGCCAGCAGCCCGGCGGTTCGGAGCTCTGGAAACACCATATATTTT